Presented here are 2 T cell receptor beta chains from one specimen sequenced in a study of CD8 T cell repertoires and HIV-1 epitope variants. The table came from immunoSEQ multiplex PCR; TCRdb's copy has only in-frame clones and leaves some out. The sample comprises 95,000 or so clones, approximately 70% of which are singletons, and 20% to 30% rests with the top ten. Sequences were obtained from uncultured baseline CD8+ T cells from peripheral blood mononuclear cells (PBMCs). Receptors originate from a male donor with HIV.

The V gene is TRBV2, the J gene TRBJ1-2, with D hard to call. Deletions cut 3 bases from V and 7 bases from J, with 12 bases between. Germline loops: CDR1 SNHLY, CDR2 FYNNEI. CDR3 length: 13 residues. The CDR3 here is CASSELGLSGYTF. The DNA for the CDR3 is TGTGCCAGCAGTGAGTTGGGGTTGTCTGGCTACACCTTC.

The chain couples TRBV27 to TRBJ2-3; possibly TRBD1 for D (5 bases). This CDR3 is 17 amino acids long. Germline loops: CDR1 MNHEY, CDR2 SMNVEV (reference sequence). Trimming removed 0 bases at V and 2 bases at J, with 15 bases between. The CDR3, as DNA: TGTGCCAGCAGTTTATCGGGCGACAGACGATTCACAGATACGCAGTATTTT. Its translation is CASSLSGDRRFTDTQYF.